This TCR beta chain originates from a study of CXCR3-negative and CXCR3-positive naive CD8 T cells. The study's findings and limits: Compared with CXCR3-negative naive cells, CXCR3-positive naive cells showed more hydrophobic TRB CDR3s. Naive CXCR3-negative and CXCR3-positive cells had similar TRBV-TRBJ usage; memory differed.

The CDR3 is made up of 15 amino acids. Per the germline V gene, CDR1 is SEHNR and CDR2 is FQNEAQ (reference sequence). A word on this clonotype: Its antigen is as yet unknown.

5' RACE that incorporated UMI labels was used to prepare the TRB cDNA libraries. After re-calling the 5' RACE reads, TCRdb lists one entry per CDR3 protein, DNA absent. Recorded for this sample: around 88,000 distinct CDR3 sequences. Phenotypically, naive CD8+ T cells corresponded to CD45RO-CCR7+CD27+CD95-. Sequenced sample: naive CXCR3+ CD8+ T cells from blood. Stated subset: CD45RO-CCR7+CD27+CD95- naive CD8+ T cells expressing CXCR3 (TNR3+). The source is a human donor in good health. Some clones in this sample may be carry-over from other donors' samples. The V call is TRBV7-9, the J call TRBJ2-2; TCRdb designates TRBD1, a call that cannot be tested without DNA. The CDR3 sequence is CASSLPTGNTGELFF. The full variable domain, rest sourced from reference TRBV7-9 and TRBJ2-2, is DTGVSQNPRHKITKRGQNVTFRCDPISEHNRLYWYRQTLGQGPEFLTYFQNEAQLEKSRLLSDRFSAERPKGSFSTLEIQRTEQGDSAMYLCASSLPTGNTGELFFGEGSRLTVL.